Following are 28 T cell receptor beta chains from one sample sequenced in a study of shared clonotypes between healthy human individuals. The protocol was immunoSEQ multiplex PCR, while the TCRdb copy is restricted to in-frame clones and leaves out a portion. The sample yields some 470,000 clones, 76% seen once. The sequenced sample was PBMCs. The receptors were gathered from a woman aged 40 to 50 in good health. Some clones in this sample may be carry-over from other donors' samples.

This clone has just a few counts. The chain has TRBV4-3 and TRBJ2-7; 12 bases fit TRBD2. Per germline, CDR1 LGHNA and CDR2 YSLEER. V shed 4 bases and J 3 bases; nucleotides not matched to a gene: 7. This CDR3 region has 16 residues. For the CDR3, the DNA is TGCGCCAGCAGCCGGGCCCTAGCGGGAGGGGGCTACGAGCAGTACTTC. Its protein is CASSRALAGGGYEQYF.

The sample holds many counts of this clone. The chain uses TRBV30 and TRBJ1-2; D may be TRBD1 (5 bases). CDR3 size: 13 residues. Germline CDR1 and CDR2: GTSNPN and SVGIG (reference sequence). Between the trimmed V and J ends, which lost 4 bases and 0 bases, there was a span of 9 bases. CDR3 amino acids: CAWTGTTNYGYTF. CDR3 DNA: TGTGCCTGGACAGGGACCACTAACTATGGCTACACCTTC.

The chain recombines TRBV28 with TRBJ2-6, with D unresolved. The germline CDR1 and CDR2 sequences are MDHEN and SYDVKM. The CDR3 is 14 residues long. V was pared by 6 bases and J by 0 bases, with 6 bases between. The CDR3 sequence is CASRKDSGANVLTF. The CDR3 DNA reads TGTGCCAGCAGGAAAGACTCTGGGGCCAACGTCCTGACTTTC.

The rearrangement joins TRBV11-2 to TRBJ1-2, with D unresolved. Germline V gene sequence: CDR1 SGHAT, CDR2 FQNNGV. The CDR3 extends over 15 amino acids. V lost 2 bases, J lost 0 bases, and 10 bases lay in between. CDR3 region: CASSLSGSTNYGYTF. CDR3 nucleotides: TGTGCCAGCAGCTTATCTGGCTCCACTAACTATGGCTACACCTTC.

The J gene is TRBJ2-1, the V gene TRBV19, with TRBD2 matching 7 bases. The CDR3 is 17 amino acids. Trimming took 5 bases from V and 6 from J; bases not matched to a gene: 16. CDR1 LNHDA and CDR2 SQIVND come from the germline V gene (reference sequence). The CDR3 DNA reads TGTGCCAGTAGTTCCCGACCCCTCCCGACTAGCCGCAATGAGCAGTTCTTC. As protein: CASSSRPLPTSRNEQFF.

The V and J genes are TRBV15 and TRBJ2-7, with a tentative D call TRBD1 (6 bases). Germline V CDR1 and CDR2: LNHNV, YYDKDF (reference sequence). The CDR3 is 13 amino acids. V was cut by 3 bases and J by 4 bases, with 10 bases left in between. CDR3 coding DNA: TGTGCCACCAGCAGGGAACAGGGATACGAGCAGTACTTC. This sequence encodes CATSREQGYEQYF.

The gene calls are TRBV5-1 and TRBJ1-5, with a possible D match to TRBD1 (5 bases). CDR1 is SGHRS, CDR2 YFSETQ, per germline. CDR3 length: 13 residues. The germline V and J ends were trimmed by 0 bases and 11 bases, with 12 bases remaining between them. CDR3 amino acids: CASSLDQGLAQHF. For the CDR3, the DNA is TGCGCCAGCAGCTTGGATCAGGGATTAGCCCAGCATTTT.

This sequence joins TRBV18 and TRBJ2-7, with D hard to call. From germline, CDR1 is KGHSH and CDR2 LQKENI. V lost 3 bases to trimming and J lost 2 bases, with 17 bases between them. This CDR3 spans 16 amino acids. The CDR3 bases are TGTGCCAGCTCACCCACCAAAAGGTCTCCCACCTACGAGCAGTACTTC. Residues: CASSPTKRSPTYEQYF.

This chain joins TRBV19 and TRBJ1-4; perhaps TRBD1 as D (5 bases). V was cut by 6 bases and J by 5 bases, with 16 bases left in between. The CDR3 has 15 amino acids. CDR1 is LNHDA and CDR2 is SQIVND in the germline V gene (reference sequence). The CDR3 region has the DNA TGTGCCAGTAGGACCACCGGGACGGTGAATGAAAAACTGTTTTTT. It encodes CASRTTGTVNEKLFF.

The V gene is TRBV28, the J gene TRBJ2-3; 7 nucleotides align to TRBD1. The CDR3 spans 16 residues. The junction had 7 bases not matched to a gene; V was cut back by 4 bases and J by 0 bases. CDR1 and CDR2 (germline): MDHEN, SYDVKM. The CDR3 spells CASSSRTGTSTDTQYF. In DNA form, the CDR3 reads TGTGCCAGCAGTTCTCGGACAGGAACTAGCACAGATACGCAGTATTTT. Combining the CDR3 with reference TRBV28 and TRBJ2-3 gives the whole variable domain DVKVTQSSRYLVKRTGEKVFLECVQDMDHENMFWYRQDPGLGLRLIYFSYDVKMKEKGDIPEGYSVSREKKERFSLILESASTNQTSMYLCASSSRTGTSTDTQYFGPGTRLTVL.

V usage is TRBV2 and J usage is TRBJ2-7, with a weak D call TRBD2 (5 bases). The V end was cut by 0 bases, the J end by 3 bases, with 12 bases between. Germline CDR1 is SNHLY and CDR2 is FYNNEI. The CDR3 runs to 15 residues. The CDR3 sequence is CASSEAPGRDYEQYF. Here the CDR3 DNA reads TGTGCCAGCAGTGAAGCGCCTGGACGGGACTACGAGCAGTACTTC. Together with reference TRBV2 and TRBJ2-7, the CDR3 gives the full variable domain: EPEVTQTPSHQVTQMGQEVILRCVPISNHLYFYWYRQILGQKVEFLVSFYNNEISEKSEIFDDQFSVERPDGSNFTLKIRSTKLEDSAMYFCASSEAPGRDYEQYFGPGTRLTVT.

Notes on this clone: One junction end disagrees with the germline gene, perhaps due to a read error. V gene TRBV18 combines with J gene TRBJ1-1, with D uncertain. Looked up from germline, CDR1 is KGHSH and CDR2 is LQKENI. This CDR3 spans 14 amino acids. CDR3 nucleotide sequence: TGTGCCAGCTTACCAGGACGGGGGAACACTGAAGCTTTCTTT. It translates to CASLPGRGNTEAFF.

Ten or more counts support this clone. The chain employs TRBV5-6 and TRBJ2-1; 13 nucleotides align to TRBD2. The trim removed 4 bases at V and 9 bases at J, leaving 4 bases unmatched. CDR1 is SGHDT, CDR2 YYEEEE, per germline. The CDR3 extends over 14 amino acids. The CDR3 loop reads CASSQGLAGIEQFF. CDR3 bases: TGTGCCAGCAGCCAGGGACTAGCGGGAATTGAGCAGTTCTTC.

As for this clone: This sample includes further DNA sequences coding for the same CDR3. The chain combines TRBV2 with TRBJ2-7; 10 positions agree with TRBD1. The CDR3 extends over 14 amino acids. V shed 3 bases and J 1 base; nucleotides not matched to a gene: 0. Germline values: CDR1 SNHLY, CDR2 FYNNEI. CDR3 sequence reads: CASSEGQGSYEQYF. In DNA, the CDR3 is TGTGCCAGCAGTGAGGGACAGGGGTCCTACGAGCAGTACTTC.

The gene calls are TRBV7-9 and TRBJ2-3, with no clear D. The CDR3 spans 13 residues. Germline V CDR1 and CDR2: SEHNR, FQNEAQ (reference sequence). Trimming took 6 bases from V and 0 from J, leaving 7 bases between them. CDR3: CASRVASTDTQYF. The CDR3 coding sequence is TGTGCCAGCAGGGTGGCTAGCACAGATACGCAGTATTTT.

The CDR3 protein is CAWSVISTGELFF. The CDR3 DNA follows: TGTGCCTGGAGTGTAATTAGCACCGGGGAGCTGTTTTTT. This rearrangement joins TRBV30 to TRBJ2-2; D ambiguous. The V and J ends lost 0 bases and 4 bases respectively, with 6 bases between them. The CDR3 consists of 13 residues. Germline V gene data show CDR1 as GTSNPN and CDR2 as SVGIG (reference sequence).

The chain couples TRBV6-6 to TRBJ1-2; 9 bases match TRBD1. With V trimmed by 5 bases and J by 8 bases, 12 bases remained unmatched. The germline gives CDR1 MNHNY, CDR2 SVGAGI (reference sequence). The CDR3 contains 15 residues. CDR3 residues: CASSHRGQGSGGYTF. The DNA for the CDR3 is TGTGCCAGCAGTCACAGAGGACAGGGGAGCGGGGGCTACACCTTC.

The chain combines TRBV7-9 with TRBJ2-2, with TRBD1 as a possible D gene (6 bases). Trimming cost V 5 bases and J 4 bases, with 11 bases left between them. Germline lookup yields CDR1 SEHNR and CDR2 FQNEAQ (reference sequence). This CDR3 is 14 amino acids long. CDR3 residues: CASSVVGGTGELFF. In DNA, the CDR3 is TGTGCCAGCAGCGTGGTAGGGGGCACCGGGGAGCTGTTTTTT.

The CDR3 loop reads CASSYRQGGFYEQYF. CDR3 in DNA: TGTGCCAGCAGTTACCGACAGGGTGGATTTTACGAGCAGTACTTC. The chain combines TRBV6-5 with TRBJ2-7; 7 bases align to TRBD1. This CDR3 has 15 amino acids. From germline, CDR1 is MNHEY and CDR2 SVGAGI. With V trimmed by 2 bases and J by 4 bases, 8 bases remained unmatched.

Comments on this clone: The same CDR3 can be traced to other DNA sequences in this sample. The rearrangement uses TRBV11-2 and TRBJ2-7; D not resolved. The CDR3 has 12 amino acids. Trimming shortened V by 5 bases and J by 3 bases, and 8 bases separated the two germline ends. Germline V gene data show CDR1 as SGHAT and CDR2 as FQNNGV. Here the CDR3 reads CASSPDRYEQYF. CDR3 bases: TGTGCCAGCAGCCCCGATCGCTACGAGCAGTACTTC.

Here the CDR3 DNA reads TGTGCCAGCAGCTTGGGATACCTACCCCGCGATGAGCAGTTCTTC. Its protein product is CASSLGYLPRDEQFF. This chain uses TRBV11-3 with TRBJ2-1; D gene uncertain. CDR3 length: 15 residues. Trimming took 3 bases from V and 8 from J, leaving 17 bases between them. Germline values: CDR1 SGHNT, CDR2 YENEEA.

This chain links TRBV28 with TRBJ1-2; no definite D call. Deletions cut 3 bases from V and 9 bases from J, with 11 bases between. CDR1 and CDR2 from the germline V gene are MDHEN and SYDVKM. The CDR3 totals 12 residues. CDR3 in amino acids: CASSFGSDSYTF. The CDR3 bases are TGTGCCAGCAGTTTCGGTAGCGATAGCTACACCTTC.

The chain joins TRBV6-1 to TRBJ1-5, with 9 nucleotides matching TRBD1. This CDR3 comprises 19 residues. V lost 2 bases to trimming and J lost 0 bases; unmatched junction nucleotides: 11. Germline values: CDR1 MNHNS, CDR2 SASEGT. CDR3 DNA sequence: TGTGCCAGCAGTGAATCCGGGACAGGGCGGTGGAATAGCAATCAGCCCCAGCATTTT. This sequence encodes CASSESGTGRWNSNQPQHF.

The chain joins TRBV7-3 to TRBJ2-1; D is perhaps TRBD1 or TRBD2 (5 bases each). In germline, CDR1 is SGHTA, CDR2 FQGTGA. V lost 2 bases to trimming and J lost 5 bases, with 13 bases between them. The CDR3 length is 15 residues. The DNA for the CDR3 is TGTGCCAGCAGCTTAGATACGGGACCCCACAATGAGCAGTTCTTC. This sequence encodes CASSLDTGPHNEQFF.

Turning to this clone: Other DNA sequences in the sample encode the same CDR3. This CDR3 reads CASSPGLNTEAFF. CDR3 nucleotide sequence: TGTGCCAGCTCACCAGGTTTGAACACTGAAGCTTTCTTT. This chain joins TRBV18 and TRBJ1-1; D remains ambiguous. Trimming stripped 2 bases from V and 0 bases from J, with 4 bases between. In germline, CDR1 is KGHSH, CDR2 LQKENI. The CDR3 extends over 13 amino acids.

This clone showed up just once. This chain uses TRBV2 with TRBJ1-5; 8 positions match TRBD1. Germline V CDR1 and CDR2: SNHLY, FYNNEI. Losses at the gene ends were 4 bases for V and 1 base for J; bases not matched to a gene: 3. This CDR3 contains 15 residues. CDR3 loop: CASSVPGGSNQPQHF. CDR3 DNA sequence: TGTGCCAGCAGTGTGCCAGGGGGCAGCAATCAGCCCCAGCATTTT.

There are a few counts of this clone. The CDR3 protein is CAWTMGGGTDTQYF. The CDR3 DNA is TGTGCCTGGACGATGGGCGGAGGCACAGATACGCAGTATTTT. The J gene is TRBJ2-3, the V gene TRBV30; D not resolved. CDR1 GTSNPN and CDR2 SVGIG come from the germline V gene (reference sequence). CDR3 length: 14 amino acids. Trimming stripped 4 bases from V and 1 base from J, with 12 bases between.

This chain joins TRBV10-3 and TRBJ2-5; 12 bases are a match to TRBD2. Germline trimming cut 4 bases from V and 5 bases from J; bases unmatched to any gene: 8. CDR3 size: 16 residues. Germline V CDR1 and CDR2: ENHRY, SYGVKD. CDR3 region: CAISGTSGALVETQYF. Written as DNA, the CDR3 is TGTGCCATCAGTGGGACTAGCGGGGCCCTCGTCGAGACCCAGTACTTC.